The 31 T cell receptor beta chains given below trace back to one sample, sequenced in a study of cytomegalovirus exposure and HLA in healthy donors. With 60 Vbeta and 13 Jbeta primers, the PCR was carried out. Sequenced by immunoSEQ multiplex PCR; TCRdb stores in-frame clones only, minus some. The sample gives about 190,000 clones, over 70% of which show up once; approximately 1.5% is in the top ten. Sequenced material: PBMCs. These receptors all come from a woman aged 18-35 years in good health and CMV-seronegative.

The chain recombines TRBV5-1 with TRBJ1-1, with 7 bases matching TRBD1. CDR3 length: 17 residues. Germline loops: CDR1 SGHRS, CDR2 YFSETQ. V gave up 0 bases and J gave up 2 bases; unmatched junction bases: 10. CDR3 residues: CASSLVDRPGGNTEAFF. The CDR3 coding sequence is TGCGCCAGCAGCTTGGTGGACAGGCCAGGGGGAAACACTGAAGCTTTCTTT.

V gene TRBV10-3 combines with J gene TRBJ2-4, with D possibly being TRBD1 (6 bases). Trimming took 0 bases from V and 0 from J, leaving 12 bases between them. Germline V CDR1 and CDR2: ENHRY, SYGVKD. The CDR3 extends over 17 amino acids. CDR3 coding DNA: TGTGCCATCAGTGAGTCGTCAGGACAGCTAGCCAAAAACATTCAGTACTTC. Translation gives CAISESSGQLAKNIQYF.

The V gene is TRBV6-5, the J gene TRBJ1-2; D gene uncertain. The V gene lost 5 bases and the J gene lost 0 bases, with 10 bases spanning the gap. The CDR3 runs to 14 residues. Per the germline V gene, CDR1 is MNHEY and CDR2 is SVGAGI. The CDR3 loop reads CASSPFTANYGYTF. CDR3 in DNA: TGTGCCAGCAGTCCCTTTACAGCTAACTATGGCTACACCTTC.

The chain carries TRBV5-4 and TRBJ1-1; a possible D gene is TRBD1 (5 bases). The CDR3 length is 13 residues. Germline-derived CDR1 and CDR2 are SGHNT and YYREEE (reference sequence). V was clipped by 0 bases and J by 11 bases, with 14 bases between them. The CDR3 here is CASSLVGRGNAFF. The DNA of the CDR3 is TGTGCCAGCAGCTTGGTTGGGAGGGGTAATGCTTTCTTT.

The chain has TRBV10-2 and TRBJ2-7, with 11 bases matching TRBD2. With V trimmed by 7 bases and J by 2 bases, 4 bases remained unmatched. Germline V gene sequence: CDR1 WSHSY, CDR2 SAAADI. This CDR3 comprises 14 residues. The CDR3 DNA is TGCGCCAGCACACCTAGCGGGGGGACCTACGAGCAGTACTTC. Residues: CASTPSGGTYEQYF.

The V and J genes are TRBV23-1 and TRBJ2-1; tentative D call: TRBD2 (6 bases). TRBV23-1 is classed as an ORF, of uncertain function. The CDR3 loop spans 14 amino acids. Trimming left V 5 bases short and J 7 bases short, with 15 bases between. CDR3 nucleotides: TGCGCCAGCAGTTCAAGGGACTCCTGGAATGAGCAGTTCTTC. Translation: CASSSRDSWNEQFF.

The rearrangement joins TRBV4-2 to TRBJ2-1, with 11 positions matching TRBD2. J lost 8 bases, V lost 2 bases, and 8 bases had no gene match. This CDR3 is 16 amino acids long. The germline V gene has CDR1 LGHNA and CDR2 YNFKEQ. CDR3 in DNA: TGTGCCAGCAGCCAACCTAGCGGGAGGTTAGATGATGAGCAGTTCTTC. Protein: CASSQPSGRLDDEQFF.

The sample holds one count of this clone. The chain is built from TRBV6-1 and TRBJ2-5, with TRBD2 matching over 11 bases. The CDR3 loop spans 15 amino acids. V lost 2 bases to trimming and J lost 5 bases; unmatched junction nucleotides: 4. Germline V CDR1 and CDR2: MNHNS, SASEGT. CDR3 in amino acids: CASSELAGGWETQYF. CDR3 DNA: TGTGCCAGCAGTGAACTAGCGGGGGGTTGGGAGACCCAGTACTTC.

The rearrangement joins TRBV19 to TRBJ1-6, with TRBD1 as a possible D gene (5 bases). CDR1 and CDR2 (germline): LNHDA, SQIVND (reference sequence). The CDR3 totals 16 residues. V was shortened by 0 bases and J by 10 bases, with 16 bases between the two germline ends. CDR3 in amino acids: CASSIDLGQGWSPLHF. DNA of the CDR3: TGTGCCAGTAGTATAGATCTGGGCCAGGGTTGGTCACCCCTCCACTTT.

The chain combines TRBV27 with TRBJ1-1, with 9 nucleotides matching TRBD1. V shed 4 bases, J shed 8 bases, and the junction held 8 bases outside the gene matches. The CDR3 runs 14 residues. CDR1 is MNHEY and CDR2 is SMNVEV in the germline V gene (reference sequence). As DNA, the CDR3 is TGTGCCAGCAGTTGGGGACAGGGTCGTTCGGAAGCTTTCTTT. This sequence encodes CASSWGQGRSEAFF.

This clone is a singleton in its sample. J is TRBJ2-2 and V is TRBV7-3; D is uncertain. The CDR3 spans 12 residues. V was trimmed by 5 bases and J by 6 bases, leaving 7 bases between them. CDR1 is SGHTA and CDR2 is FQGTGA in the germline V gene. This CDR3 is CASSQVAGELFF. The CDR3 DNA follows: TGTGCCAGCAGCCAGGTTGCCGGGGAGCTGTTTTTT.

With regard to this clone: The junction and the germline gene differ at one end; a read error may be behind it. J is TRBJ2-1 and V is TRBV5-1; D not resolved. The CDR3 is 10 residues long. Germline V gene data show CDR1 as SGHRS and CDR2 as YFSETQ. The CDR3 DNA reads as TGCGCCAGCAGGGGTTTTGACTTGATCTTC. Translating gives CASRGFDLIF.

V and J are TRBV28 and TRBJ2-7, with 7 bases lining up with TRBD1. J gave up 7 bases and V 5 bases, and 5 bases lay outside the gene matches. This CDR3 spans 12 amino acids. Germline assignment: CDR1 MDHEN and CDR2 SYDVKM. The CDR3 is CASSILQGEQYF. In DNA, the CDR3 is TGTGCCAGCAGTATCTTACAGGGGGAGCAGTACTTC.

The rearrangement joins TRBV15 to TRBJ2-5, with TRBD1 matching over 7 bases. This CDR3 is built from 15 residues. After removal of 1 base from V and 9 bases from J, the junction contained 11 bases not matched to a gene. From germline, CDR1 is LNHNV and CDR2 YYDKDF (reference sequence). The CDR3, as DNA: TGTGCCACCAGCAGAGTTACGACAGGGCCACGATCCCAGTACTTC. It translates to CATSRVTTGPRSQYF.

The chain combines TRBV2 with TRBJ2-2, with 8 bases aligning to TRBD2. Germline assignment: CDR1 SNHLY and CDR2 FYNNEI. This CDR3 contains 18 residues. Trimming at V came to 6 bases and at J to 7 bases, leaving 19 bases not matched to a gene. DNA for the CDR3: TGTGCCAGCAGGAATAGGCTAGTAGCGGGACTGCTTGGCGGGGAGCTGTTTTTT. This translates into CASRNRLVAGLLGGELFF.

The gene calls are TRBV28 and TRBJ1-5, with D perhaps matching TRBD1 (5 bases). CDR3 length: 15 residues. V lost 6 bases, J lost 7 bases, and 19 bases lay in between. Germline CDR1 reads MDHEN; CDR2 reads SYDVKM. The CDR3, as DNA: TGTGCCAGCAGCTCAAACGCCAGGGATCGGCAGCCCCAGCATTTT. The encoded protein is CASSSNARDRQPQHF.

This clone appeared a few times. The CDR3 here is CASSLSGQNYNEQFF. DNA for the CDR3: TGTGCCAGCAGCCTCTCGGGACAAAACTACAATGAGCAGTTCTTC. The rearrangement uses TRBV6-1 and TRBJ2-1; perhaps TRBD1 as D (6 bases). With 6 bases removed from V and 3 bases from J, the gap between germline ends came to 15 bases. The CDR3 consists of 15 residues. Germline CDR1 reads MNHNS; CDR2 reads SASEGT.

The chain has TRBV5-1 and TRBJ1-1; tentative D call: TRBD1 (6 bases). The CDR3 extends over 14 amino acids. The germline gives CDR1 SGHRS, CDR2 YFSETQ. The V end lost 0 bases, the J end lost 4 bases, and 10 bases lay between the germline ends. The CDR3: CASSLETGGTEAFF. CDR3 sequence (DNA): TGCGCCAGCAGCTTGGAGACAGGCGGCACTGAAGCTTTCTTT.

The chain carries TRBV7-2 and TRBJ2-4; 7 bases agree with TRBD2. The junction had 4 bases not matched to a gene; V was cut back by 5 bases and J by 0 bases. The CDR3 runs 15 residues. CDR1 is SGHTA, CDR2 FQGNSA, per germline. The CDR3 loop is CASSPWGGAKNIQYF. CDR3 sequence (DNA): TGTGCCAGCAGCCCCTGGGGGGGAGCCAAAAACATTCAGTACTTC.

The V call is TRBV28, the J call TRBJ2-1, with 9 bases fitting TRBD2. CDR1 is MDHEN, CDR2 SYDVKM, per germline. This CDR3 has 16 residues. V dropped 5 bases and J dropped 3; count of bases not matched to a gene: 8. This chain's CDR3 is CASSVGSGGNYNEQFF. Written as DNA, the CDR3 is TGTGCCAGCAGTGTCGGTAGCGGGGGAAACTACAATGAGCAGTTCTTC. Using reference TRBV28 and TRBJ2-1 for the parts outside the CDR3, the full variable domain is DVKVTQSSRYLVKRTGEKVFLECVQDMDHENMFWYRQDPGLGLRLIYFSYDVKMKEKGDIPEGYSVSREKKERFSLILESASTNQTSMYLCASSVGSGGNYNEQFFGPGTRLTVL.

This sequence joins TRBV27 and TRBJ2-7; TRBD2 is a possible D gene (6 bases). V was clipped by 0 bases and J by 6 bases, with 9 bases between them. CDR1 MNHEY and CDR2 SMNVEV come from the germline V gene (reference sequence). This CDR3 is built from 13 residues. CDR3 residues: CASSLSGGSEQYF. The CDR3 DNA sequence: TGTGCCAGCAGTTTATCCGGGGGTAGCGAGCAGTACTTC.

This chain links TRBV19 with TRBJ2-7; TRBD2 matches at 8 bases. The CDR3 is made up of 13 amino acids. The germline gives CDR1 LNHDA, CDR2 SQIVND (reference sequence). With V trimmed by 3 bases and J by 7 bases, 5 bases remained unmatched. CDR3 sequence (DNA): TGTGCCAGTAGTATCGGGACTAGGGGGGAGCAGTACTTC. Amino acid sequence: CASSIGTRGEQYF.

This clone occurred once. This sequence joins TRBV11-2 and TRBJ2-5; a weak D match, TRBD1 (6 bases). Germline loops: CDR1 SGHAT, CDR2 FQNNGV. The germline V and J ends were trimmed by 3 bases and 0 bases, with 11 bases remaining between them. The CDR3 totals 15 residues. Here the CDR3 reads CASSLRDRYQETQYF. The CDR3 DNA sequence: TGTGCCAGCAGCTTGAGAGACAGGTACCAAGAGACCCAGTACTTC.

The chain links TRBV27 to TRBJ1-2; possible D gene TRBD1, 6 bases. Germline CDR1 and CDR2: MNHEY and SMNVEV (reference sequence). The CDR3 extends over 13 amino acids. V shed 3 bases and J shed 2 bases, with 7 bases lying between them. CDR3 DNA: TGTGCCAGCAGTTTGACAGGCAACTATGGCTACACCTTC. Translation gives CASSLTGNYGYTF.

The chain couples TRBV5-1 to TRBJ1-5; D gene uncertain. The ends were cut back, 1 base at V and 1 base at J, with 3 bases in the middle. The length of the CDR3 is 13 residues. Germline lookup yields CDR1 SGHRS and CDR2 YFSETQ. CDR3 nucleotide sequence: TGCGCCAGCAGCTTGCAAAGCAATCAGCCCCAGCATTTT. It translates to CASSLQSNQPQHF.

The chain links TRBV27 to TRBJ2-1; 8 bases match TRBD1. Germline CDR1 MNHEY, CDR2 SMNVEV (reference sequence). The CDR3 has 15 amino acids. V lost 4 bases to trimming and J lost 0 bases; unmatched junction nucleotides: 2. CDR3: CASSSTGGSYNEQFF. CDR3 DNA sequence: TGTGCCAGCAGTTCCACAGGGGGCTCCTACAATGAGCAGTTCTTC.

This chain connects TRBV6-1 to TRBJ1-2, with 8 bases matching TRBD1. Germline trimming cut 4 bases from V and 3 bases from J; bases unmatched to any gene: 16. This CDR3 region has 18 residues. Germline CDR1 MNHNS, CDR2 SASEGT. The CDR3 here is CASSGQNGGDRGYYGYTF. CDR3 DNA: TGTGCCAGCAGTGGACAGAACGGTGGTGACAGGGGTTACTATGGCTACACCTTC.

V and J are TRBV29-1 and TRBJ2-7; 8 positions agree with TRBD2. The trim removed 1 base at V and 0 bases at J, leaving 5 bases unmatched. This CDR3 region has 15 residues. CDR1 and CDR2 from the germline V gene are SQVTM and ANQGSEA. CDR3 DNA sequence: TGCAGCGTTGAAGTAACCGGGACTAGCTCCTACGAGCAGTACTTC. Residues: CSVEVTGTSSYEQYF.

The genes are TRBV28 and TRBJ2-5; 7 bases are shared with TRBD1. The germline V gene has CDR1 MDHEN and CDR2 SYDVKM. CDR3 length: 15 amino acids. The V segment lost 2 bases and the J segment 1 base; nucleotides outside the gene matches: 4. In DNA form, the CDR3 reads TGTGCCAGCAGTTTACAAACAGGGGTCCAAGAGACCCAGTACTTC. Amino acid sequence: CASSLQTGVQETQYF.

This chain links TRBV28 with TRBJ1-3; tentatively, D is TRBD1 (5 bases). The CDR3 has 16 residues. The V gene lost 3 bases and the J gene lost 3 bases, with 15 bases spanning the gap. In germline, CDR1 is MDHEN, CDR2 SYDVKM. In DNA form, the CDR3 reads TGTGCCAGCAGTTTGCGCCGGAGGGGCGGTGGAAACACCATATATTTT. Translation gives CASSLRRRGGGNTIYF.

V usage is TRBV28 and J usage is TRBJ1-5, with 9 bases that match TRBD1. The CDR3 totals 14 residues. Germline CDR1 is MDHEN and CDR2 is SYDVKM. Trimming at V came to 10 bases and at J to 1 base, leaving 5 bases not matched to a gene. CDR3 amino acids: CATSGTGSNQPQHF. The CDR3 coding sequence is TGTGCCACTTCGGGGACAGGGAGCAATCAGCCCCAGCATTTT.